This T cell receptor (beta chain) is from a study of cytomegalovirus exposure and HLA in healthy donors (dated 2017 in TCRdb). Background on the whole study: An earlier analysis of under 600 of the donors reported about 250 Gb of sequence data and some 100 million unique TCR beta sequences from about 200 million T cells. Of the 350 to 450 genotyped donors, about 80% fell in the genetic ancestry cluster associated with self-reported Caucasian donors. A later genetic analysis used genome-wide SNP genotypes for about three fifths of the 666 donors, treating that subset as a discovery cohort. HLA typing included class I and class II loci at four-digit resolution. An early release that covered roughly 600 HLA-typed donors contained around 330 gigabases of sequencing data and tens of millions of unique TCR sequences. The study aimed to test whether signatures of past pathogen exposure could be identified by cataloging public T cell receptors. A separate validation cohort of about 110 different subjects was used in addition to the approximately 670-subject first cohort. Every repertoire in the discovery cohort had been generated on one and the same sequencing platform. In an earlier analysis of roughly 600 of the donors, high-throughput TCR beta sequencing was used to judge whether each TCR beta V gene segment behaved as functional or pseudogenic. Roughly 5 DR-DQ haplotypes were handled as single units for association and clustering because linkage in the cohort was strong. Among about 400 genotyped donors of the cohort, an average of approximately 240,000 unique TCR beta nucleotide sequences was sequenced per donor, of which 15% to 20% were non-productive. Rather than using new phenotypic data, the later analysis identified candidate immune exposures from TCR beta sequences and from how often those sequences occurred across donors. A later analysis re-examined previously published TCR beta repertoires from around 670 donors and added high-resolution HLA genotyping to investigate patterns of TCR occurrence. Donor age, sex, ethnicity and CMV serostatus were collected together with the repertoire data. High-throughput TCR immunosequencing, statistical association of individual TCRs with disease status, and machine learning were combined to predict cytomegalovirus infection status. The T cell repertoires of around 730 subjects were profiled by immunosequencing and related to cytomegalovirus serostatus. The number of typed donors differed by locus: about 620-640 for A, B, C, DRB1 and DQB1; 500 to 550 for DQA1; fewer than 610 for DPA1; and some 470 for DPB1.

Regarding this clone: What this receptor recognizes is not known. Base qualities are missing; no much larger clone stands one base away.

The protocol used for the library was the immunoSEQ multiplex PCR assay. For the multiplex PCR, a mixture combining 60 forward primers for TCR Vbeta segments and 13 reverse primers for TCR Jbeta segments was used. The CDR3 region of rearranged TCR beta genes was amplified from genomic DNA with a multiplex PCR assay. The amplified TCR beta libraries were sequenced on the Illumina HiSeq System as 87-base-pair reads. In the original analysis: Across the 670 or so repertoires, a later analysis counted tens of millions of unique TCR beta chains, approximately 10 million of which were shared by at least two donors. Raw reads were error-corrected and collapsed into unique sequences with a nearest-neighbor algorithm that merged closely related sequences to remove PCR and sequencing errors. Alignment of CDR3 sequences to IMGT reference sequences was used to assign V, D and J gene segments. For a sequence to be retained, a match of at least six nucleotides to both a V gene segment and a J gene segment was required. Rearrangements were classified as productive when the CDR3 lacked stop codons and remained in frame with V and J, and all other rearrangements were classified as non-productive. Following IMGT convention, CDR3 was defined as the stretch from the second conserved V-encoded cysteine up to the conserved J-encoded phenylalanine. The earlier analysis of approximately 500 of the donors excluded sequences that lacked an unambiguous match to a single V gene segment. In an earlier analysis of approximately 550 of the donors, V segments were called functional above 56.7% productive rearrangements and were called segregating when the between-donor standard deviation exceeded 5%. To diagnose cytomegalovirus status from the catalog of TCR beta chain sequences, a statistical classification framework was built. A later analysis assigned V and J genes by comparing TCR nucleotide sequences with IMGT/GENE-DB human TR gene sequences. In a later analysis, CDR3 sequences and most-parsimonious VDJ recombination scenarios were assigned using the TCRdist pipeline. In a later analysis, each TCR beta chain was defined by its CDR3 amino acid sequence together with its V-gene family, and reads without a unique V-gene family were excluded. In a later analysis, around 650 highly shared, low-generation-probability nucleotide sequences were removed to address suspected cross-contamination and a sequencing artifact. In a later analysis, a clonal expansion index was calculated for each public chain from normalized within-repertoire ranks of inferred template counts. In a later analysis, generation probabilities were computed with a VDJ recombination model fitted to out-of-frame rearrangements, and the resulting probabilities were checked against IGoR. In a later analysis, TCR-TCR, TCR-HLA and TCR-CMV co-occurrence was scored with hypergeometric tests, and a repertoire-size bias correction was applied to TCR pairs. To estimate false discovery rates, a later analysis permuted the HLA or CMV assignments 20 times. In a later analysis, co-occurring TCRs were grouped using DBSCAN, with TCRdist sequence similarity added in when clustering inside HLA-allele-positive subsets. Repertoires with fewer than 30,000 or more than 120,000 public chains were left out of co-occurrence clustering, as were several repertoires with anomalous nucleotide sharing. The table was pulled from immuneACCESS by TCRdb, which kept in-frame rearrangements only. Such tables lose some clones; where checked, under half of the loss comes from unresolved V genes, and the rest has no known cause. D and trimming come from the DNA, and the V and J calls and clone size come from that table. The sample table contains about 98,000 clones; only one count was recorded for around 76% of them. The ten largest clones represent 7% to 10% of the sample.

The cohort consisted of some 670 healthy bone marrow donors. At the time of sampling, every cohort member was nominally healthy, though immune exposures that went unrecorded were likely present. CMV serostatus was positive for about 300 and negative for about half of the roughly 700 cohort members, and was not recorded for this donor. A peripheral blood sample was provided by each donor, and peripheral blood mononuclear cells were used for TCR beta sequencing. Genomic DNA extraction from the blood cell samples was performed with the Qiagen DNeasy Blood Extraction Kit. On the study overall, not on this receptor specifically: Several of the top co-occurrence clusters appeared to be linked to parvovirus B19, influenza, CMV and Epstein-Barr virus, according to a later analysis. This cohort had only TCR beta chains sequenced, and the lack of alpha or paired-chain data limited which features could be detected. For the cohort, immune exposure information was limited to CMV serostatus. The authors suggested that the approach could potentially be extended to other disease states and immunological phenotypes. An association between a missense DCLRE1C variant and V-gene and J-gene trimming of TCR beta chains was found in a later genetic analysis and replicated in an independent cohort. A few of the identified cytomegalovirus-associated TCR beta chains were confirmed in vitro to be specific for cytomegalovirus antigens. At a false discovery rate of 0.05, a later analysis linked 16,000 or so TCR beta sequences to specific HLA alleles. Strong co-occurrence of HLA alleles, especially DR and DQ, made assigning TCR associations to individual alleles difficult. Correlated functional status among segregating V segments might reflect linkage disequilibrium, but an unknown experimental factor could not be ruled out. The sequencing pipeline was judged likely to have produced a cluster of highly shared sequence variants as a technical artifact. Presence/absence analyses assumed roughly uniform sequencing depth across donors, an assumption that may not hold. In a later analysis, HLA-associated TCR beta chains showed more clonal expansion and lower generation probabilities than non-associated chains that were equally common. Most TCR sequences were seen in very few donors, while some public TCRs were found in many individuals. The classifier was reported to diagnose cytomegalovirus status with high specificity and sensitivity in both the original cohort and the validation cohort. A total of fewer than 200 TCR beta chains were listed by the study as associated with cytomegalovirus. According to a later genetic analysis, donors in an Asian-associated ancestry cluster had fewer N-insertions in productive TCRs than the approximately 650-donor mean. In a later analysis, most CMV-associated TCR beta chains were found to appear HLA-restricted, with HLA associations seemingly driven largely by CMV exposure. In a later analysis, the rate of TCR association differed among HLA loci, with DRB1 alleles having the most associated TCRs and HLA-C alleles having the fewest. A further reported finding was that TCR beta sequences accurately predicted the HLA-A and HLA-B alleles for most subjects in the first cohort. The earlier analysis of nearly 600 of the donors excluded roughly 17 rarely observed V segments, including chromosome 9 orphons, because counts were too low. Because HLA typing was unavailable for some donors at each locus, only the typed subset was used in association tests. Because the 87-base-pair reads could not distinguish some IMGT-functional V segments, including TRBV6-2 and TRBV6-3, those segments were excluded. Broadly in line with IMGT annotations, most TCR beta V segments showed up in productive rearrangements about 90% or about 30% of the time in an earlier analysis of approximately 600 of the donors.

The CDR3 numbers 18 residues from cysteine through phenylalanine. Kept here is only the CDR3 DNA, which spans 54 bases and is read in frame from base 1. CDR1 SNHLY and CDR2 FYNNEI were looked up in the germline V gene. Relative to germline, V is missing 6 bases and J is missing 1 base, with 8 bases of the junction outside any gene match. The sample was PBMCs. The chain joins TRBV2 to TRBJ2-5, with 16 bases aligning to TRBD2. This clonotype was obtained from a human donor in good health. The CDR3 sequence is CASRKGTSGRASQETQYF. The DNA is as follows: TGTGCCAGCAGGAAAGGGACTAGCGGGAGGGCGTCCCAAGAGACCCAGTACTTC.